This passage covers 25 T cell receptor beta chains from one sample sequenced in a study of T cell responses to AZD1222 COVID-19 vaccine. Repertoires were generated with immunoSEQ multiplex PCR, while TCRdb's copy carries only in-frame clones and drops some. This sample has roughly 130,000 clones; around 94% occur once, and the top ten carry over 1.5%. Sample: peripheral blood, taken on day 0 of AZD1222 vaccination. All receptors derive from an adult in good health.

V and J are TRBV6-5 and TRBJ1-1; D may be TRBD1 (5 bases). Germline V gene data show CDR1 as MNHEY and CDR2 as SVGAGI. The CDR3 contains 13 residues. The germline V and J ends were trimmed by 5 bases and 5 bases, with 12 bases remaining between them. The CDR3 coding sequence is TGTGCCAGCAGTAACCTCCAGGGAACTGAAGCTTTCTTT. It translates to CASSNLQGTEAFF.

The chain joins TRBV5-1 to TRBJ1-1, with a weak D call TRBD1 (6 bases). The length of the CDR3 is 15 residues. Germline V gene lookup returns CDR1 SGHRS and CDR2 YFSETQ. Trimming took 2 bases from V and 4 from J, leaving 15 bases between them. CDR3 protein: CASSFLGGAGTEAFF. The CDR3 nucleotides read TGCGCCAGCAGCTTCTTAGGGGGGGCCGGCACTGAAGCTTTCTTT.

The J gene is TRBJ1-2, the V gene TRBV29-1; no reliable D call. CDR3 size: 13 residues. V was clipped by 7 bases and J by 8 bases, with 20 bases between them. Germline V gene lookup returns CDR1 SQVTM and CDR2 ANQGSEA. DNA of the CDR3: TGCAGCGCGGTCGGGCCCGCAGCGGAGGGCTACACCTTC. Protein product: CSAVGPAAEGYTF.

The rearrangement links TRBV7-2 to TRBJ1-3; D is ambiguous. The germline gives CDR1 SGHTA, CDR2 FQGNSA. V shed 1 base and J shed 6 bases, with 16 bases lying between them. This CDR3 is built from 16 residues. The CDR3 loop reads CASSLGVGPLVNTIYF. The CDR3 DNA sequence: TGTGCCAGCAGCTTAGGTGTTGGCCCTCTAGTAAACACCATATATTTT.

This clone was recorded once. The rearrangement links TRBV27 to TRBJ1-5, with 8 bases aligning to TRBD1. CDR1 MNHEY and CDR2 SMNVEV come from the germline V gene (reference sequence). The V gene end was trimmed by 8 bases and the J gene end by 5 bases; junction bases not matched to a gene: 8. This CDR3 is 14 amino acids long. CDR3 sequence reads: CASGPNRGDQPQHF. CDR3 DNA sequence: TGTGCCAGCGGCCCTAACAGGGGGGATCAGCCCCAGCATTTT.

In DNA form, the CDR3 reads TGTGCCTGGTCGCGGGAGGGGAGCGGGGAGCTGTTTTTT. This codes for CAWSREGSGELFF. The chain employs TRBV30 and TRBJ2-2, with 9 positions matching TRBD2. This CDR3 has 13 amino acids. J lost 7 bases, V lost 5 bases, and 5 bases had no gene match. Germline V lookup: CDR1 GTSNPN, CDR2 SVGIG (reference sequence).

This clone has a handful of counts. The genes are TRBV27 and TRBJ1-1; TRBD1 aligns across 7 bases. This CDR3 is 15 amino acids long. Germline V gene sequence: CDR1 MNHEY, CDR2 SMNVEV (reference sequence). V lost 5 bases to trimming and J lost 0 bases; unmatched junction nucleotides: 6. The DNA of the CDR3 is TGTGCCAGCAGTCGGACAGGACTAATGAACACTGAAGCTTTCTTT. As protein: CASSRTGLMNTEAFF.

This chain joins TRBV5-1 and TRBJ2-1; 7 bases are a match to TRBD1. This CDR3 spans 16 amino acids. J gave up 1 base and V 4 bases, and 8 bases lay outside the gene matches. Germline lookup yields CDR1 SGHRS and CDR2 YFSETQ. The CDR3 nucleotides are TGCGCCAGCAGCCTCATACAGGGGTTGTCCTACAATGAGCAGTTCTTC. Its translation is CASSLIQGLSYNEQFF. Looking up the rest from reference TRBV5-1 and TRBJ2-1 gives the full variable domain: KAGVTQTPRYLIKTRGQQVTLSCSPISGHRSVSWYQQTPGQGLQFLFEYFSETQRNKGNFPGRFSGRQFSNSRSEMNVSTLELGDSALYLCASSLIQGLSYNEQFFGPGTRLTVL.

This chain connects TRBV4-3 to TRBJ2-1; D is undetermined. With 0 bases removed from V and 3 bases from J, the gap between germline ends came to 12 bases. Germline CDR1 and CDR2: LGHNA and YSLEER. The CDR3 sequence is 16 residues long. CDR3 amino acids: CASSQDLSGFYNEQFF. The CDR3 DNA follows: TGCGCCAGCAGCCAAGATCTGAGTGGCTTCTACAATGAGCAGTTCTTC.

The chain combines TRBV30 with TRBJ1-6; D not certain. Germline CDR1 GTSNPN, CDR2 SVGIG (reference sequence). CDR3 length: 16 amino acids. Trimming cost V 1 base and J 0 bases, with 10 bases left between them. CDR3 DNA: TGTGCCTGGAGTGGGGAGTTCAGCTCCTATAATTCACCCCTCCACTTT. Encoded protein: CAWSGEFSSYNSPLHF.

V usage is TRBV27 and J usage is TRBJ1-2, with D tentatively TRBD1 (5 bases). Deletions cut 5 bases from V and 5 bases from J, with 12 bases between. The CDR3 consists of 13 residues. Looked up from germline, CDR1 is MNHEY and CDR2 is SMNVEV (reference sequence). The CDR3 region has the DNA TGTGCCAGCAGTACCGGGACGGGATATGGCTACACCTTC. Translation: CASSTGTGYGYTF.

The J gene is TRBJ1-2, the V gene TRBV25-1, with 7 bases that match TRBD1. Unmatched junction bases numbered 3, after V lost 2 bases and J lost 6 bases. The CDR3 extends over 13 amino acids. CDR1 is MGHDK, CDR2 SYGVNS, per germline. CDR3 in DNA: TGTGCCAGCAGTGAAGCAGGGGGGGATGGCTACACCTTC. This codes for CASSEAGGDGYTF.

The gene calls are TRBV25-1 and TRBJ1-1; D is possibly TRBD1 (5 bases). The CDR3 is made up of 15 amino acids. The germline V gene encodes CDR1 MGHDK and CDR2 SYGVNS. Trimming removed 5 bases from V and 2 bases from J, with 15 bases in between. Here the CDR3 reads CASSNPGQGNTEAFF. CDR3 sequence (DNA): TGTGCCAGCAGTAACCCGGGGCAGGGCAACACTGAAGCTTTCTTT.

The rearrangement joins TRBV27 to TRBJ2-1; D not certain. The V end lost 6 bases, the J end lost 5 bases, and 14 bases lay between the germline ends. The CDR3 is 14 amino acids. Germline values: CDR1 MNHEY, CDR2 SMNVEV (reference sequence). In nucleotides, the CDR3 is TGTGCCAGCAGCTTCCGCCGACCGAACAATGAGCAGTTCTTC. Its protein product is CASSFRRPNNEQFF.

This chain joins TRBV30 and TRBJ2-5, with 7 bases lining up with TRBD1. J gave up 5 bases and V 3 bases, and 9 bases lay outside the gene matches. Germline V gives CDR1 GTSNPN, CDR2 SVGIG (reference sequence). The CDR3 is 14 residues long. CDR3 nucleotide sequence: TGTGCCTGGAGCTTCGGCAGGGGGTGGGAGACCCAGTACTTC. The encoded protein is CAWSFGRGWETQYF.

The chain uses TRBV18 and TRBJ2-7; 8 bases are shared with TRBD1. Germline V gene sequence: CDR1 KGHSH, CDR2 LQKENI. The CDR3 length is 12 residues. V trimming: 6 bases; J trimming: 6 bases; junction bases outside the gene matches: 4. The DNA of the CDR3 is TGTGCCAGCTCCCCCGGACAGGGCGAGCAGTACGTC. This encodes CASSPGQGEQYV.

CDR3 region: CASTPPGGTDTQYF. In nucleotides, the CDR3 is TGTGCCAGCACCCCCCCAGGGGGCACAGATACGCAGTATTTT. V is TRBV6-5 and J is TRBJ2-3, with a possible D match to TRBD1 (6 bases). CDR3 length equals 14 residues. The germline V and J ends were trimmed by 7 bases and 1 base, with 12 bases remaining between them. Germline loops: CDR1 MNHEY, CDR2 SVGAGI.

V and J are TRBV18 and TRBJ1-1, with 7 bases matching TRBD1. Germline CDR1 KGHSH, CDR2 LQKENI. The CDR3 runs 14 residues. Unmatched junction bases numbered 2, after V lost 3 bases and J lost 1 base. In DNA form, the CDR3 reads TGTGCCAGCTCACCGCGACAGGGGAACACTGAAGCTTTCTTT. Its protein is CASSPRQGNTEAFF.

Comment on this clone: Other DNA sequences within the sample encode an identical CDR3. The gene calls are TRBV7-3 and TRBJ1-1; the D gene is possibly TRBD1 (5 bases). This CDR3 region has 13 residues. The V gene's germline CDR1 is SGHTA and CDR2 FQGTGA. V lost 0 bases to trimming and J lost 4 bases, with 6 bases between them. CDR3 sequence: CASSLTGGTEAFF. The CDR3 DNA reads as TGTGCCAGCAGCTTAACTGGGGGCACTGAAGCTTTCTTT.

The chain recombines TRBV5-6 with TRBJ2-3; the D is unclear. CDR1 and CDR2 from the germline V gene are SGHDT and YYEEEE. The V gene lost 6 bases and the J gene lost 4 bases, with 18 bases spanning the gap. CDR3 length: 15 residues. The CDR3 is CASIRRGSVPDTQYF. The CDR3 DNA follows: TGTGCCAGCATCCGCCGTGGTAGTGTGCCAGATACGCAGTATTTT. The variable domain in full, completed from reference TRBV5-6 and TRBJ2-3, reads DAGVTQSPTHLIKTRGQQVTLRCSPKSGHDTVSWYQQALGQGPQFIFQYYEEEERQRGNFPDRFSGHQFPNYSSELNVNALLLGDSALYLCASIRRGSVPDTQYFGPGTRLTVL.

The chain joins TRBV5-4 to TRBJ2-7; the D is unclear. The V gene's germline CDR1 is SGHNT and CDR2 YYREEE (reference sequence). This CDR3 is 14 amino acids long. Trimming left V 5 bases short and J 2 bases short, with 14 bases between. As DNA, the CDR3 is TGTGCCAGCAGTTTAGACCGCGCCACCTACGAGCAGTACTTC. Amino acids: CASSLDRATYEQYF.

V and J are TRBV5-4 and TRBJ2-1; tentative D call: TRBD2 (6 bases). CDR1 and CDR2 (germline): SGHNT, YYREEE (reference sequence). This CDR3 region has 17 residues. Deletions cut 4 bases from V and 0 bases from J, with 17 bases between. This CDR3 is CASSPGGRGLSYNEQFF. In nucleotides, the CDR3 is TGTGCCAGCAGCCCAGGCGGACGGGGACTCTCCTACAATGAGCAGTTCTTC.

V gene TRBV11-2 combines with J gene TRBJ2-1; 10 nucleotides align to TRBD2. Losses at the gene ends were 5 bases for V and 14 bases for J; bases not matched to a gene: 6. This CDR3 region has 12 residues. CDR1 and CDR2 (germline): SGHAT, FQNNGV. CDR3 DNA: TGTGCCAGCAGCCTCCAGCGGGAGGGCAAGTTCTTC. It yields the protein CASSLQREGKFF.

Here the CDR3 reads CASTRHTGELFF. DNA for the CDR3: TGTGCCAGCACACGACACACCGGGGAGCTGTTTTTT. The V call is TRBV3-1 (or the pseudogene TRBV3-2), the J call TRBJ2-2; D is unclear. CDR3 length: 12 amino acids. Per germline, CDR1 LGHDT and CDR2 YNNKEL (reference sequence). V lost 7 bases to trimming and J lost 3 bases, with 6 bases between them.

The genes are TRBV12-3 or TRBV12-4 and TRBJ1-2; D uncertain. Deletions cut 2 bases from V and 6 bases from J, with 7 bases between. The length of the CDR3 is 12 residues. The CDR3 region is CASSLWENGYTF. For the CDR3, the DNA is TGTGCCAGCAGTTTATGGGAAAATGGCTACACCTTC.